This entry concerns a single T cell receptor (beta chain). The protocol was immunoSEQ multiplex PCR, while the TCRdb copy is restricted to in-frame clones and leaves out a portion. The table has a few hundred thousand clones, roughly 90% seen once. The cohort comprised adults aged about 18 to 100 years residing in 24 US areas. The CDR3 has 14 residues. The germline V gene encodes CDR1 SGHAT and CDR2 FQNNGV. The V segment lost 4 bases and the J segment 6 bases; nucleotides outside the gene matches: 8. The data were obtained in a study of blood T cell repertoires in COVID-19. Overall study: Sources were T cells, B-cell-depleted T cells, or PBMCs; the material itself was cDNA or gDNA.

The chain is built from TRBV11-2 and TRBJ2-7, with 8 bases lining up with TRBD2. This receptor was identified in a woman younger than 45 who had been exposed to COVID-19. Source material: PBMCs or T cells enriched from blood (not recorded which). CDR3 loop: CASSSGVRGGEQYF. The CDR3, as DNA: TGTGCCAGCAGCTCAGGGGTACGGGGGGGCGAGCAGTACTTC.